These T cell receptor beta chains were read from a single sample in a study of T-cell memory formation after mild COVID-19. TCRdb redid the calling of the 5' RACE reads with MiXCR, one entry per CDR3 protein. Of some 30,000 distinct CDR3 sequences in the sample, less than 8% were seen once. The sequencing sample was made of PBMCs or a T cell subset sorted from them (not recorded which). The receptors were gathered from an adult woman who had mild COVID-19 (a few samples of this study predate the infection). Cell type and time point are not known. The CDR3 runs from the conserved cysteine through the conserved F or W. D genes are given only for firm matches. Where a row states a size, it is once, few, many or the class of an expanded clone; other rows omit it.

>TRBV5-1|many|NA|TRBJ1-1
TGCGCCAGCAGCTTCCGGACTTACACTGAAGCTTTCTTT
CASSFRTYTEAFF
>TRBV5-6|many|NA|TRBJ1-2
TGTGCCAGCAGCTCCGGATTCGCAGGCTACACCTTC
CASSSGFAGYTF
>TRBV4-1|many|NA|TRBJ2-7
TGCGCCAGCAGCCAAGATACAGCCAGCTACGAGCAGTACTTC
CASSQDTASYEQYF
>TRBV7-2|many|NA|TRBJ2-7
TGTGCCAGCAGCTTAGGGGGGGCGTCCTCCTACGAGCAGTACTTC
CASSLGGASSYEQYF
>TRBV11-2|many|NA|TRBJ1-2
TGTGCCAGCAGCTTATCTATTGGGAGGGTAAACTATGGCTACACCTTC
CASSLSIGRVNYGYTF
>TRBV19|many|TRBD2|TRBJ2-1
TGTGCCAGTAGTATAGGGCTAGCGGGTAATGAGCAGTTCTTC
CASSIGLAGNEQFF
>TRBV2|many|NA|TRBJ2-3
TGTGCCAGCAGTGTGGAGGGCACAGATACGCAGTATTTT
CASSVEGTDTQYF
>TRBV7-9|NA|TRBD1|TRBJ2-2
TGTGCCAGCAGCATCGGGACAGGGGAGTCCGGGGAGCTGTTTTTT
CASSIGTGESGELFF
>TRBV7-2|many|NA|TRBJ2-3
TGTGCCAGCAGCTTACTCGGCTGGACAGATACGCAGTATTTT
CASSLLGWTDTQYF
>TRBV9|many|TRBD1|TRBJ2-5
TGTGCCAGCAGCGTAGCTACTACGGGTATGAGGGGGCGCCAAGAGACCCAGTACTTC
CASSVATTGMRGRQETQYF
>TRBV5-1|NA|TRBD2|TRBJ2-3
TGCGCCAGCAGCCAGGGACTAGCGGGATCGTCAGATACGCAGTATTTT
CASSQGLAGSSDTQYF
>TRBV20-1|once|TRBD2|TRBJ2-3
TGCAGTGCTCCGAGCGGGGGGGCCAGCGATACGCAGTATTTT
CSAPSGGASDTQYF
>TRBV4-2|many|NA|TRBJ1-1
TGTGCCAGCAGCCAAGTTATCGGTGGACTTCGCACTGAAGCTTTCTTT
CASSQVIGGLRTEAFF
>TRBV7-6|many|TRBD1|TRBJ1-4
TGTGCCAGCAGCACTCCGACAGGGAGTACCGAAAAACTGTTTTTT
CASSTPTGSTEKLFF
>TRBV6-2/TRBV6-3|NA|NA|TRBJ1-2
TGTGCCACCAAGCCCCCAGGTGACTATGGCTACACCTTC
CATKPPGDYGYTF
>TRBV7-9|many|NA|TRBJ2-7
TGTGCCAGCAGCTTAGAGACCTACTACGAGCAGTACTTC
CASSLETYYEQYF
>TRBV7-2|few|TRBD1|TRBJ1-6
TGTGCCAGCAGCTCGCCGGGACAGGGCTCACCCCTCCACTTT
CASSSPGQGSPLHF
>TRBV2|many|NA|TRBJ2-1
TGTGCCAGCAGTGAATGGAATGAGCAGTTCTTC
CASSEWNEQFF
>TRBV9|many|TRBD2|TRBJ2-1
TGTGCCAGCAGCGGACTAGCGGGTCAGTTCTTC
CASSGLAGQFF
>TRBV20-1|many|TRBD2|TRBJ2-2
TGCAGTGCCGAACTAGCGGGGGGGCCTGGGGAGCTGTTTTTT
CSAELAGGPGELFF
>TRBV24-1|many|NA|TRBJ2-7
TGTGCCACCAGTGATAAAGAGGGGCGCGTCAAGTCCTACGAGCAGTACTTC
CATSDKEGRVKSYEQYF
>TRBV3-1|NA|NA|TRBJ2-2
TGTGCCAGCAGCCTGTCTCGGGGTTCCCCCGGGGAGCTGTTTTTT
CASSLSRGSPGELFF
>TRBV12-3/TRBV12-4|many|NA|TRBJ2-2
TGTGCCAGCAGTTTATCCAGGTCTTACACCGGGGAGCTGTTTTTT
CASSLSRSYTGELFF
>TRBV12-3/TRBV12-4|many|NA|TRBJ1-5
TGTGCCAGCAGTTTAGATGAGGAAGGGTGGGTCCATTTT
CASSLDEEGWVHF
>TRBV6-5|many|NA|TRBJ2-7
TGTGCCAGCAGTTACATCCCGAACTCCTACGAGCAGTACTTC
CASSYIPNSYEQYF
>TRBV30|medium-sized|TRBD1|TRBJ2-2
TGTGCCTGGAGAGAGACAGGGTTCGTCCCCGGGGAGCTGTTTTTT
CAWRETGFVPGELFF
>TRBV12-3/TRBV12-4|many|NA|TRBJ2-7
TGTGCCAGCAGTGAGTTAGACGAGCAGTACTTC
CASSELDEQYF
>TRBV6-5|many|TRBD1|TRBJ2-7
TGTGCCAGCACAGGGGGACAGGGGCCCTACGAGCAGTACTTC
CASTGGQGPYEQYF
>TRBV2|many|NA|TRBJ1-5
TGTGCCAGCAGTGAAGCGGGGTCACACAATCAGCCCCAGCATTTT
CASSEAGSHNQPQHF
>TRBV12-3/TRBV12-4|many|TRBD1|TRBJ1-5
TGTGCCAGCAGTCGGGACAGGGCGGTAGGTCAGCCCCAGCATTTT
CASSRDRAVGQPQHF
>TRBV19|few|TRBD2|TRBJ2-2
TGTGCCAGTAGTATCTTCGCGGGAGCCGGGGAGCTGTTTTTT
CASSIFAGAGELFF
>TRBV6-5|NA|TRBD2|TRBJ2-5
TGTGCCAGCAGTTACTATGGCGGGGGGTCTCATGAGACCCAGTACTTC
CASSYYGGGSHETQYF
>TRBV19|few|NA|TRBJ2-4
TGTGCCAGTAGACTAACCGGGACTCCCCCTCGAGCCAAAAACATTCAGTACTTC
CASRLTGTPPRAKNIQYF
>TRBV25-1|many|TRBD2|TRBJ2-1
TGTGCCAGCACCCGGACTAGCGGGCGTATCAATGAGCAGTTCTTC
CASTRTSGRINEQFF
>TRBV12-3/TRBV12-4|many|TRBD2|TRBJ2-5
TGTGCCAGCAGCCTTAGCGGGGGGGCGATGGAGACCCAGTACTTC
CASSLSGGAMETQYF
>TRBV29-1|many|NA|TRBJ1-2
TGCAGCGTCCCGATGAGAGAGGGGATCGGCTATGGCTACACCTTC
CSVPMREGIGYGYTF
>TRBV24-1|many|NA|TRBJ2-7
TGTGCCACCAGTCGGGACGGAGGATACGAGCAGTACTTC
CATSRDGGYEQYF
>TRBV3-1|many|NA|TRBJ1-1
TGTGCCAGCAGCCAAGAGGGCCTTGGGACCACCACTGAAGCTTTCTTT
CASSQEGLGTTTEAFF
>TRBV7-2|NA|TRBD1|TRBJ1-1
TGTGCCAGCACCTCGCAGGGGGCCATAAGGAACACTGAAGCTTTCTTT
CASTSQGAIRNTEAFF
>TRBV20-1|many|TRBD1|TRBJ1-6
TGCAGTGCTAGATCCGGGACAGGGGGGAATTCACCCCTCCACTTT
CSARSGTGGNSPLHF
>TRBV11-2|many|NA|TRBJ2-1
TGTGCCAGCAGCTCAGAGCCCTACTCCTACAATGAGCAGTTCTTC
CASSSEPYSYNEQFF
>TRBV5-1|many|NA|TRBJ2-7
TGCGCCAGCAGCGCCGACAACCAGGGCGAGCAGTACTTC
CASSADNQGEQYF
>TRBV7-2|many|TRBD1|TRBJ1-2
TGTGCCAGCAGCTTAGCGGCCCCGACAGGGGACTATGGCTACACCTTC
CASSLAAPTGDYGYTF
>TRBV4-1|many|TRBD1|TRBJ2-7
TGCGCCAGCAGCCAACCCGGGACAGGGGTGTATGAGCAGTACTTC
CASSQPGTGVYEQYF
>TRBV5-1|medium-sized|TRBD1|TRBJ2-3
TGCGCCAGCAGCCAGGGACAGCACACAGATACGCAGTATTTT
CASSQGQHTDTQYF
>TRBV5-1|many|NA|TRBJ1-5
TGCGCCAGCAGCTTGGATGGGACCCCTTTGACGCCCCAGCATTTT
CASSLDGTPLTPQHF
>TRBV11-2|many|TRBD1|TRBJ1-1
TGTGCCAGCAGCTCGACCGGGACAGGGGGTATAAGGTACACTGAAGCTTTCTTT
CASSSTGTGGIRYTEAFF
>TRBV7-2|many|NA|TRBJ1-2
TGTGCCAGCAGCTTCACTACTAACTATGGCTACACCTTC
CASSFTTNYGYTF
>TRBV7-2|many|TRBD2|TRBJ2-5
TGTGCCAGCAGCTTAGGGGGACTAGCGGGGGAGACCCAGTACTTC
CASSLGGLAGETQYF
>TRBV6-5|many|NA|TRBJ1-6
TGTGCCAGCAGTTGGGGTACCGGCCGTATGTCACCCCTCCACTTT
CASSWGTGRMSPLHF
>TRBV3-1|many|NA|TRBJ2-5
TGTGCCAGCACCTCGGGGTTCCAAGAGACCCAGTACTTC
CASTSGFQETQYF
>TRBV7-2|many|NA|TRBJ2-7
TGTGCCAGCAGCTTGGGTGTACTAGCTGGGGACGAGCAGTACTTC
CASSLGVLAGDEQYF
>TRBV5-1|many|NA|TRBJ1-4
TGCGCCAGCAGCTTGGGCCTGGGCCCTAATGAAAAACTGTTTTTT
CASSLGLGPNEKLFF
>TRBV29-1|medium-sized|NA|TRBJ2-7
TGCAGCGTGCGGGCACCTCTCTACGAGCAGTACTTC
CSVRAPLYEQYF
>TRBV6-2/TRBV6-3|many|NA|TRBJ1-2
TGTGCCAGCAGCCACGCGGGGGCCGGCTACACCTTC
CASSHAGAGYTF